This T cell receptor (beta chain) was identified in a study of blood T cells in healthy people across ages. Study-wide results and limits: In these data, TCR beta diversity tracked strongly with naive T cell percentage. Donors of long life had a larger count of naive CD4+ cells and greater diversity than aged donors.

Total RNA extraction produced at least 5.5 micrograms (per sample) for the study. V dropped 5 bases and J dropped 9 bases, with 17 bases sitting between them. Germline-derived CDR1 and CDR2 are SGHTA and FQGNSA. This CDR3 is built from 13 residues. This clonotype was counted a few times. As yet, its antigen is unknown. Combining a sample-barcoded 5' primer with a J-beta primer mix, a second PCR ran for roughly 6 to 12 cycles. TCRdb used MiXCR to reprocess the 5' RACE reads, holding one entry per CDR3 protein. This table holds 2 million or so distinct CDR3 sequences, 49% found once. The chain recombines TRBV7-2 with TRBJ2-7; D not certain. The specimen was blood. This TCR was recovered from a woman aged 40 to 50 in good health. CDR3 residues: CASSLLSSPRQYF. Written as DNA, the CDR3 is TGTGCCAGCAGCCTCCTTTCTTCTCCCCGGCAGTACTTC.